Following are 21 T cell receptor beta chains from one sample sequenced in a study of T cell responses to AZD1222 COVID-19 vaccine. Using immunoSEQ multiplex PCR, the repertoire was profiled, and TCRdb retains in-frame clones only, with some absent. The sample has 140,000 or so clones; approximately 90% are singletons. The sample here was peripheral blood, taken 28 days after the second AZD1222 dose. The receptors originated from an adult who received the AZD1222 COVID-19 vaccine.

This clone was detected a few times. The chain employs TRBV4-1 and TRBJ2-3, with no clear D. Germline lookup yields CDR1 MGHRA and CDR2 YSYEKL. The length of the CDR3 is 15 residues. V shed 1 base and J shed 4 bases, with 12 bases lying between them. CDR3 coding DNA: TGCGCCAGCAGCCAAGTAAGTGCGGCCGCAGATACGCAGTATTTT. Translated, it gives CASSQVSAAADTQYF.

The chain employs TRBV19 and TRBJ1-3; a possible D gene is TRBD1 (6 bases). CDR3 length: 16 residues. V dropped 5 bases and J dropped 1 base, with 15 bases sitting between them. Germline loops: CDR1 LNHDA, CDR2 SQIVND (reference sequence). CDR3 residues: CASSPSGGASGNTIYF. As DNA, the CDR3 is TGTGCCAGTAGTCCCTCGGGGGGCGCATCTGGAAACACCATATATTTT.

A few counts support this clone. This rearrangement joins TRBV6-5 to TRBJ2-2; 8 nucleotides line up with TRBD2. CDR1 MNHEY and CDR2 SVGAGI come from the germline V gene. The CDR3 has 14 residues. The trim removed 6 bases at V and 0 bases at J, leaving 0 bases unmatched. The CDR3 loop is CASRAGANTGELFF. CDR3 DNA sequence: TGTGCCAGCAGAGCGGGGGCGAACACCGGGGAGCTGTTTTTT.

The chain uses TRBV24-1 and TRBJ1-2; possibly TRBD1 for D (5 bases). With 12 bases removed from V and 3 bases from J, the gap between germline ends came to 16 bases. The CDR3 is 13 amino acids. Germline V gene lookup returns CDR1 KGHDR and CDR2 SFDVKD. The CDR3 DNA sequence: TGTGCCGCTCCGGGACGTTCGGACTATGGCTACACCTTC. Its translation is CAAPGRSDYGYTF.

CDR3 in DNA: TGTGCCAGCAGCTGGGGGAGCTACGAGCAGTACTTC. Translation: CASSWGSYEQYF. The chain has TRBV3-1 (or the pseudogene TRBV3-2) and TRBJ2-7; either TRBD1 or TRBD2 may fit D (5 bases each). Germline CDR1 is LGHDT and CDR2 is YNNKEL (reference sequence). Trimming cost V 5 bases and J 3 bases, with 8 bases left between them. The CDR3 length is 12 residues.

This rearrangement joins TRBV5-6 to TRBJ1-1, with 8 bases aligning to TRBD1. The CDR3 totals 13 residues. After removal of 5 bases from V and 7 bases from J, the junction contained 7 bases not matched to a gene. CDR1 is SGHDT, CDR2 YYEEEE, per germline. CDR3 region: CASRWTGSGEAFF. DNA of the CDR3: TGTGCCAGCAGGTGGACAGGGTCGGGTGAAGCTTTCTTT.

V is TRBV7-2 and J is TRBJ2-2, with 7 bases fitting TRBD2. Germline V gene lookup returns CDR1 SGHTA and CDR2 FQGNSA. This CDR3 is built from 15 residues. V trimming: 2 bases; J trimming: 6 bases; junction bases outside the gene matches: 6. CDR3 residues: CASSLPGRQAGELFF. The CDR3 DNA sequence: TGTGCCAGCAGCTTACCCGGGAGGCAGGCCGGGGAGCTGTTTTTT.

This clone was picked up one time. This chain joins TRBV5-6 and TRBJ1-2; D call uncertain. Trimming took 2 bases from V and 1 from J, leaving 12 bases between them. CDR3 size: 15 residues. Germline V gene lookup returns CDR1 SGHDT and CDR2 YYEEEE. This CDR3 reads CASSFVGQVNYGYTF. DNA of the CDR3: TGTGCCAGCAGCTTTGTCGGGCAGGTTAACTATGGCTACACCTTC.

This clone has only a few counts. The V call is TRBV11-1, the J call TRBJ1-6; 7 bases match TRBD1. Germline V gives CDR1 SGHAT, CDR2 FQDESV (reference sequence). The length of the CDR3 is 15 residues. V lost 5 bases, J lost 5 bases, and 6 bases stayed unmatched. The CDR3 coding sequence is TGTGCCAGCAGCAACGGACAGGTTCATAATTCACCCCTCCACTTT. This encodes CASSNGQVHNSPLHF.

The V call is TRBV4-2, the J call TRBJ2-7; D could derive from TRBD1 or TRBD2 (6 bases each). V lost 2 bases, J lost 4 bases, and 18 bases lay in between. The CDR3 is 16 residues long. Germline CDR1 and CDR2: LGHNA and YNFKEQ. This CDR3 reads CASSQPKTGAPYEQYF. The CDR3 DNA is TGTGCCAGCAGCCAACCAAAAACGGGGGCCCCGTACGAGCAGTACTTC.

The chain carries TRBV7-6 and TRBJ2-2; possible D gene TRBD2, 5 bases. Germline lookup yields CDR1 SGHVS and CDR2 FNYEAQ. This CDR3 has 16 amino acids. Trimming shortened V by 2 bases and J by 5 bases, and 15 bases separated the two germline ends. In DNA, the CDR3 is TGTGCCAGCAGCTTAACCGGCCAACCGGGGACCGGGGAGCTGTTTTTT. This codes for CASSLTGQPGTGELFF. Looking up the rest from reference TRBV7-6 and TRBJ2-2 gives the full variable domain: GAGVSQSPRYKVTKRGQDVALRCDPISGHVSLYWYRQALGQGPEFLTYFNYEAQQDKSGLPNDRFSAERPEGSISTLTIQRTEQRDSAMYRCASSLTGQPGTGELFFGEGSRLTVL.

The V gene is TRBV5-8, the J gene TRBJ2-1; TRBD2 matches 12 bases. The germline V gene has CDR1 SGHTS and CDR2 YDEGEE. The CDR3 is 20 amino acids. With V trimmed by 4 bases and J by 3 bases, 17 bases remained unmatched. This CDR3 is CASSPTSGRGVYGYYNEQFF. CDR3 DNA: TGTGCCAGCAGCCCGACTAGCGGGAGAGGGGTTTACGGTTACTACAATGAGCAGTTCTTC.

The genes are TRBV29-1 and TRBJ2-6; D ambiguous. The germline CDR1 and CDR2 sequences are SQVTM and ANQGSEA. This CDR3 has 12 residues. Trimming left V 5 bases short and J 2 bases short, with 4 bases between. Here the CDR3 reads CSVSAGANVLTF. The CDR3 coding sequence is TGCAGCGTTTCCGCTGGGGCCAACGTCCTGACTTTC.

J is TRBJ1-6 and V is TRBV5-1; D uncertain. Per the germline V gene, CDR1 is SGHRS and CDR2 is YFSETQ. V was cut by 3 bases and J by 8 bases, with 6 bases left in between. The CDR3 is 12 residues long. The DNA for the CDR3 is TGCGCCAGCAGCTACGACGATTCACCCCTCCACTTT. Its translation: CASSYDDSPLHF.

The chain carries TRBV3-1 (or the pseudogene TRBV3-2) and TRBJ1-5; 8 bases align to TRBD1. CDR3 length: 16 amino acids. Losses at the gene ends were 1 base for V and 3 bases for J; bases not matched to a gene: 5. Germline CDR1 reads LGHDT; CDR2 reads YNNKEL (reference sequence). This CDR3 is CASSQGTGNLNQPQHF. CDR3 sequence (DNA): TGTGCCAGCAGCCAAGGGACAGGGAACCTCAATCAGCCCCAGCATTTT.

The rearrangement uses TRBV12-5 and TRBJ2-3; 11 nucleotides agree with TRBD2. This CDR3 is 17 amino acids long. Looked up from germline, CDR1 is LGHNT and CDR2 is FRNRAP. Trimming cost V 0 bases and J 5 bases; bases outside gene matches: 7. The DNA for the CDR3 is TGTGCTAGTGGTTTGGTTGTAGCGGGAGGGCCTCTAGATACGCAGTATTTT. Protein product: CASGLVVAGGPLDTQYF.

This clone was recorded only once. The rearrangement uses TRBV6-4 and TRBJ2-2, with D possibly matching TRBD2 (5 bases). This CDR3 spans 14 amino acids. V dropped 10 bases and J dropped 2 bases, with 14 bases sitting between them. CDR1 MRHNA and CDR2 SNTAGT come from the germline V gene. For the CDR3, the DNA is TGTGCCACCCAGAGGGTTTTTAACACCGGGGAGCTGTTTTTT. This gives the protein CATQRVFNTGELFF.

The chain combines TRBV6-5 with TRBJ1-5, with D possibly being TRBD1 (6 bases). Germline V CDR1 and CDR2: MNHEY, SVGAGI. With 6 bases removed from V and 4 bases from J, the gap between germline ends came to 16 bases. This CDR3 contains 15 residues. CDR3 region: CASSPDRSGNQPQHF. The CDR3, as DNA: TGTGCCAGCAGCCCCGACAGGTCAGGGAATCAGCCCCAGCATTTT.

The chain joins TRBV24-1 to TRBJ2-5; possibly TRBD1 for D (6 bases). V shed 3 bases and J shed 1 base, with 11 bases lying between them. This CDR3 spans 15 amino acids. Germline V CDR1 and CDR2: KGHDR, SFDVKD. CDR3 nucleotides: TGTGCCACCAGTGATCGCACGGACAGCCAAGAGACCCAGTACTTC. Its translation: CATSDRTDSQETQYF.

The chain couples TRBV10-3 to TRBJ1-1; tentative D call: TRBD1 (5 bases). Looked up from germline, CDR1 is ENHRY and CDR2 is SYGVKD. Trimming pared 4 bases from V and 1 base from J, leaving 10 bases between. The CDR3 spans 14 residues. For the CDR3, the DNA is TGTGCCATCAGTGGTTTCGGACAGAACACTGAAGCTTTCTTT. Residues: CAISGFGQNTEAFF.

The chain combines TRBV7-9 with TRBJ1-2; D ambiguous. V lost 3 bases to trimming and J lost 6 bases, with 17 bases between them. Germline lookup yields CDR1 SEHNR and CDR2 FQNEAQ (reference sequence). The CDR3 has 15 residues. The CDR3 is CASSLSGRSGHGYTF. CDR3 in DNA: TGTGCCAGCAGCTTGTCGGGTCGTTCAGGACATGGCTACACCTTC.